One and the same sample provided the 22 T cell receptor beta chains below, sequenced in a study of molecular identifiers for immune sequencing clone quantification. TCRdb redid the calling of the PCR reads with MiXCR, one entry per CDR3 protein. Of about 510,000 distinct CDR3 sequences in the sample, around 23% were seen once. Sample: naive CD8+ T cells from blood, with Jurkat cell RNA spiked in. The sample's subset: FACS-sorted CD8+CD4-CCR7+CD45RA+ naive T cells. All receptors come from a human donor in good health. Some libraries in this study had Jurkat cell RNA spiked in.

This chain links TRBV12-3 or TRBV12-4 with TRBJ1-6, with 9 bases fitting TRBD1. The ends lost 5 bases at V and 10 bases at J; junction bases unmatched: 6. This CDR3 comprises 14 residues. This CDR3 reads CASSPGQGESPLHF. The CDR3 nucleotides read TGTGCCAGCAGTCCGGGACAGGGAGAATCACCCCTCCACTTT.

This clonotype was detected many times. The V gene is TRBV5-5, the J gene TRBJ2-7; D may match TRBD1 or TRBD2 (5 bases each). The V end lost 5 bases, the J end lost 4 bases, and 13 bases lay between the germline ends. Germline V gives CDR1 SGHKS, CDR2 YYEKEE (reference sequence). The CDR3 runs 13 residues. The CDR3 DNA sequence: TGTGCCAGCAGTTTCAGTTGGGGGTACGAGCAGTACTTC. It codes for CASSFSWGYEQYF.

This sequence joins TRBV11-2 and TRBJ2-7, with 7 bases matching TRBD2. Unmatched junction bases numbered 7, after V lost 2 bases and J lost 0 bases. There are 16 residues in the CDR3. Per germline, CDR1 SGHAT and CDR2 FQNNGV. CDR3 bases: TGTGCCAGCAGCTTAAGTCGAAGGACTAGCTCCTACGAGCAGTACTTC. It encodes CASSLSRRTSSYEQYF. The full variable domain, with the rest looked up from reference TRBV11-2 and TRBJ2-7, is EAGVAQSPRYKIIEKRQSVAFWCNPISGHATLYWYQQILGQGPKLLIQFQNNGVVDDSQLPKDRFSAERLKGVDSTLKIQPAKLEDSAVYLCASSLSRRTSSYEQYFGPGTRLTVT.

This clonotype showed up just a few times. The V gene is TRBV25-1, the J gene TRBJ2-2; 8 nucleotides match TRBD2. The ends lost 2 bases at V and 1 base at J; junction bases unmatched: 0. CDR1 is MGHDK, CDR2 SYGVNS, per germline. The CDR3 consists of 15 residues. The CDR3 nucleotides read TGTGCCAGCAGTGAAACTAGCGGGAACACCGGGGAGCTGTTTTTT. This codes for CASSETSGNTGELFF.

The rearrangement uses TRBV2 and TRBJ1-2; the match to TRBD1 covers 8 bases. The CDR3 covers 14 residues. Germline-derived CDR1 and CDR2 are SNHLY and FYNNEI. J was trimmed by 5 bases and V by 3 bases; bases with no gene match: 5. The CDR3 spells CASSDAGGGYGYTF. The CDR3 DNA sequence: TGTGCCAGCAGTGATGCAGGGGGCGGGTATGGCTACACCTTC.

In the case of this clonotype: Since a much larger clone is just one base distant, this may be a read error. The chain recombines TRBV7-9 with TRBJ2-7; tentative D call: TRBD1 (6 bases). The CDR3 has 15 amino acids. Germline CDR1 SEHNR, CDR2 FQNEAQ (reference sequence). The CDR3 is CACSGLGHLRYEQYF. The CDR3 DNA sequence: TGTGCCTGCAGCGGATTGGGACACCTTCGCTACGAGCAGTACTTC.

There are many counts of this clonotype. The genes are TRBV5-6 and TRBJ2-7, with D uncertain. This CDR3 has 13 residues. The V end was cut by 3 bases, the J end by 2 bases, with 9 bases between. Germline V CDR1 and CDR2: SGHDT, YYEEEE. The CDR3 region has the DNA TGTGCCAGCAGCTACGACGGCCCCTACGAGCAGTACTTC. It translates to CASSYDGPYEQYF.

The chain employs TRBV5-6 and TRBJ2-3; 7 bases fit TRBD1. Germline assignment: CDR1 SGHDT and CDR2 YYEEEE. CDR3 size: 17 residues. J was trimmed by 0 bases and V by 1 base; bases with no gene match: 8. The DNA of the CDR3 is TGTGCCAGCAGCTTGAGTTCCCGGACAGGAAGCACAGATACGCAGTATTTT. It is translated as CASSLSSRTGSTDTQYF.

Worth noting for this clonotype: The junction departs from the called germline gene at one end, perhaps through a read error. The chain has TRBV20-1 and TRBJ2-5, with a weak D call TRBD2 (6 bases). Germline loops: CDR1 DFQATT, CDR2 SNEGSKA (reference sequence). The CDR3 contains 13 residues. The CDR3 here is CSARRLGEETRYF. Written as DNA, the CDR3 is TGCAGTGCTAGACGACTAGGGGAAGAGACCCGGTACTTC.

A word on this clonotype: Since a much larger clone is just one base distant, this may be a read error. This sequence joins TRBV3-1 and TRBJ1-6; D remains unclear. The CDR3 totals 14 residues. Germline-derived CDR1 and CDR2 are LGHDT and YNNKEL (reference sequence). The V and J ends lost 4 bases and 4 bases respectively, with 8 bases between them. The CDR3 sequence is CASSPELYNSPLHF. The CDR3 DNA is TGTGCCAGCAGCCCGGAGCTGTATAATTCACCCCTCCACTTT.

CDR3 amino acids: CSVEKWQGGFQETQYF. The CDR3 DNA sequence: TGCAGCGTTGAAAAATGGCAGGGCGGATTCCAAGAGACCCAGTACTTC. V is TRBV29-1 and J is TRBJ2-5; D perhaps matches TRBD1 (5 bases). The V and J ends lost 2 bases and 1 base respectively, with 17 bases between them. The CDR3 covers 16 residues. Per germline, CDR1 SQVTM and CDR2 ANQGSEA.

This clonotype occurred a few times. This chain joins TRBV6-2 or TRBV6-3 and TRBJ2-7, with D unclear. Trimming cost V 0 bases and J 4 bases, with 4 bases left between them. The CDR3 is made up of 12 amino acids. The germline V gene has CDR1 MNHEY and CDR2 SVGEGT. In nucleotides, the CDR3 is TGTGCCAGCAGTTACTCCCGATACGAGCAGTACTTC. Protein: CASSYSRYEQYF.

The rearrangement joins TRBV19 to TRBJ2-7; a possible D gene is TRBD2 (5 bases). Per the germline V gene, CDR1 is LNHDA and CDR2 is SQIVND (reference sequence). Trimming removed 4 bases at V and 3 bases at J, with 13 bases between. The CDR3 extends over 14 amino acids. The CDR3 DNA reads TGTGCCAGTAGTACCGCTAGCTCCGGCTACGAGCAGTACTTC. This encodes CASSTASSGYEQYF.

A few counts support this clonotype. The V gene is TRBV5-5, the J gene TRBJ2-1, with unresolved D. This CDR3 contains 16 residues. The ends were cut back, 3 bases at V and 7 bases at J, with 20 bases in the middle. Germline V lookup: CDR1 SGHKS, CDR2 YYEKEE (reference sequence). CDR3 in amino acids: CASSSHPAPLENEQFF. DNA of the CDR3: TGTGCCAGCAGCTCCCATCCGGCTCCCCTTGAGAATGAGCAGTTCTTC.

This clonotype showed up many times. The chain carries TRBV30 and TRBJ2-5; D is tentatively TRBD1 or TRBD2 (5 bases each). The CDR3 covers 13 residues. Germline V gives CDR1 GTSNPN, CDR2 SVGIG (reference sequence). V was pared by 2 bases and J by 2 bases, with 9 bases between. CDR3 bases: TGTGCCTGGAGTTCCGAGGGGCAAGAGACCCAGTACTTC. Translating it yields CAWSSEGQETQYF.

As concerns this clonotype: A junction end diverges from the germline sequence, so it may reflect a read error. The rearrangement joins TRBV11-2 to TRBJ2-7; maybe TRBD2 (5 bases). This CDR3 comprises 14 residues. The V gene's germline CDR1 is SGHAT and CDR2 FQNNGV. The CDR3, as DNA: TGTGCCGGCAGCTTAGAGGGCAGCCTCTACGAGCAGTACTTC. Amino acid sequence: CAGSLEGSLYEQYF.

The chain has TRBV29-1 and TRBJ1-3; D is undetermined. V lost 1 base and J 1 base, leaving 14 bases between the germline ends. The CDR3 is 16 residues long. Germline CDR1 is SQVTM and CDR2 is ANQGSEA. This CDR3 is CSVEGFMSGSGNTIYF. In DNA form, the CDR3 reads TGCAGCGTTGAAGGCTTCATGTCGGGTTCTGGAAACACCATATATTTT.

With respect to this clonotype: One end of the junction is discordant with germline, which a read error may explain. The V and J genes are TRBV4-3 and TRBJ1-6, with 7 bases lining up with TRBD1. The CDR3 consists of 16 residues. Germline V CDR1 and CDR2: LGHNA, YSLEER. The CDR3 nucleotides are TGCGCCAGCGGCCAAGAGAGGGGGCGAGATTATTCACCCCTCCACTTT. Protein: CASGQERGRDYSPLHF.

In regard to this clonotype: This could be a read error, since a much larger clone is one nucleotide away. CDR3 sequence: CASSQVYRVNTEAFF. Here the CDR3 DNA reads TGCGCCAGCAGCCAAGTGTATAGGGTGAACACTGAAGCTTTCTTT. The rearrangement joins TRBV4-3 to TRBJ1-1; the D is unclear. This CDR3 has 15 amino acids. The germline V and J ends were trimmed by 1 base and 0 bases, with 9 bases remaining between them. Germline values: CDR1 LGHNA, CDR2 YSLEER.

This clonotype was counted ten times or more. The gene calls are TRBV7-2 and TRBJ2-3, with TRBD2 matching over 7 bases. The CDR3 covers 15 residues. Looked up from germline, CDR1 is SGHTA and CDR2 is FQGNSA. Losses at the gene ends were 4 bases for V and 2 bases for J; bases not matched to a gene: 6. The CDR3 nucleotides read TGTGCCAGCAGCTCCCTAGCGGAGTACACAGATACGCAGTATTTT. Protein product: CASSSLAEYTDTQYF.

This clonotype was observed a handful of times. Germline is not matched at one junction end, which may reflect a read error. This chain connects TRBV4-3 to TRBJ1-6; D possibly corresponds to TRBD1 (5 bases). Germline V gives CDR1 LGHNA, CDR2 YSLEER. There are 16 residues in the CDR3. CDR3 bases: TGCGCCAGCAGCCAAGGGGATCAGACAGATTATTCACCCCTCCGCTTT. It encodes CASSQGDQTDYSPLRF.

The table lists this clonotype with a few counts. The genes are TRBV10-3 and TRBJ1-3; possible D gene TRBD1, 6 bases. There are 13 residues in the CDR3. Deletions cut 2 bases from V and 4 bases from J, with 6 bases between. Germline assignment: CDR1 ENHRY and CDR2 SYGVKD. The CDR3 reads CAISEGTGNTIYF. CDR3 nucleotide sequence: TGTGCCATCAGTGAGGGGACAGGAAACACCATATATTTT.